The 21 T cell receptor beta chains given below trace back to one sample, sequenced in a study of T cell repertoires in cytomegalovirus infection. From the reads, TCRdb called clonotypes with MiXCR, one entry per CDR3 protein. The sample has approximately 500,000 distinct CDR3 sequences; around a quarter are singletons. The sequenced sample consisted of PBMCs. The receptors come from a human donor in good health (CMV status not recorded). Some clones in this sample may be carry-over from other donors' samples.

The chain recombines TRBV12-3 or TRBV12-4 with TRBJ2-1; D is unclear. V lost 5 bases, J lost 3 bases, and 17 bases lay in between. This CDR3 comprises 16 residues. The CDR3 DNA sequence: TGTGCCAGCAGTCCCCAAACTGGAACAAGCTACAATGAGCAGTTCTTC. This encodes CASSPQTGTSYNEQFF.

V gene TRBV6-1 combines with J gene TRBJ2-2; TRBD1 matches at 7 bases. V lost 3 bases to trimming and J lost 1 base; unmatched junction nucleotides: 8. Germline V lookup: CDR1 MNHNS, CDR2 SASEGT. This CDR3 comprises 17 residues. CDR3 coding DNA: TGTGCCAGCAGTGACTTCTTCAGGGGGTTGAACACCGGGGAGCTGTTTTTT. Protein product: CASSDFFRGLNTGELFF.

A few counts support this clonotype. CDR3 sequence reads: CASRYDRDGNQPQHF. The CDR3 nucleotides are TGTGCCAGCAGATATGACAGGGACGGCAATCAGCCCCAGCATTTT. The chain is built from TRBV12-3 or TRBV12-4 and TRBJ1-5; 7 nucleotides line up with TRBD1. The CDR3 extends over 15 amino acids. The ends lost 6 bases at V and 2 bases at J; junction bases unmatched: 7.

This clonotype has more than one count but fewer than ten. The gene calls are TRBV7-2 and TRBJ2-1; weak D call: TRBD1 (6 bases). V shed 4 bases and J shed 5 bases, with 12 bases lying between them. Germline CDR1 is SGHTA and CDR2 is FQGNSA. The CDR3 is 14 amino acids. CDR3 bases: TGTGCCAGCAGCTCTGTGGACAGAAACAATGAGCAGTTCTTC. This encodes CASSSVDRNNEQFF.

This clonotype was seen ten or more times. The chain links TRBV7-2 to TRBJ2-3; possibly TRBD2 for D (7 bases). This CDR3 comprises 16 residues. Germline V gene data show CDR1 as SGHTA and CDR2 as FQGNSA. The V and J ends lost 7 bases and 3 bases respectively, with 20 bases between them. The CDR3 region has the DNA TGTGCCAGCAACTCTCCTAGCGGAAGGGGGACAGATACGCAGTATTTT. It is translated as CASNSPSGRGTDTQYF.

This clonotype was found a few times. The V call is TRBV7-3, the J call TRBJ2-1; TRBD2 matches at 9 bases. The junction had 5 bases not matched to a gene; V was cut back by 8 bases and J by 0 bases. Germline CDR1 is SGHTA and CDR2 is FQGTGA. The CDR3 covers 15 residues. The CDR3 nucleotides are TGTGCCAGCCAGCGGGAGGCCCACTCCTACAATGAGCAGTTCTTC. It encodes CASQREAHSYNEQFF.

This clonotype was found many times. CDR3 residues: CASSPSSGIPNEQFF. CDR3 in DNA: TGTGCCAGCAGCCCTTCTAGCGGGATTCCCAATGAGCAGTTCTTC. The V call is TRBV7-2, the J call TRBJ2-1; the match to TRBD2 covers 9 bases. Trimming took 5 bases from V and 6 from J; bases not matched to a gene: 8. The germline gives CDR1 SGHTA, CDR2 FQGNSA. The length of the CDR3 is 15 residues.

The V call is TRBV7-6, the J call TRBJ2-3; TRBD2 might be the D (6 bases). Germline-derived CDR1 and CDR2 are SGHVS and FNYEAQ. V was trimmed by 5 bases and J by 4 bases, leaving 13 bases between them. The CDR3 consists of 14 residues. DNA of the CDR3: TGTGCCAGCAGCCCGACCTGGGGGGCAGATACGCAGTATTTT. Translated: CASSPTWGADTQYF.

Many counts were recorded for this clonotype. This chain connects TRBV7-2 to TRBJ1-1; D perhaps matches TRBD1 (6 bases). Trimming shortened V by 3 bases and J by 2 bases, and 10 bases separated the two germline ends. Germline V lookup: CDR1 SGHTA, CDR2 FQGNSA. This CDR3 is 14 amino acids long. The CDR3 is CASSFSGGNTEAFF. The CDR3 DNA sequence: TGTGCCAGCAGCTTTTCTGGGGGCAACACTGAAGCTTTCTTT.

This clonotype occurred a few times. The chain links TRBV19 to TRBJ2-6; 11 bases are shared with TRBD1. Unmatched junction bases numbered 3, after V lost 5 bases and J lost 0 bases. Germline values: CDR1 LNHDA, CDR2 SQIVND (reference sequence). The CDR3 is 17 residues long. The CDR3 loop reads CASSAGTGGSGANVLTF. The CDR3 DNA reads as TGTGCCAGTAGTGCGGGGACAGGGGGCTCTGGGGCCAACGTCCTGACTTTC. Complete variable domain (other parts from reference TRBV19 and TRBJ2-6): DGGITQSPKYLFRKEGQNVTLSCEQNLNHDAMYWYRQDPGQGLRLIYYSQIVNDFQKGDIAEGYSVSREKKESFPLTVTSAQKNPTAFYLCASSAGTGGSGANVLTFGAGSRLTVL.

This clonotype was seen at least ten times. The CDR3 nucleotides are TGTGCCAGCAGCTTAGGAGTAGCGGGTCTCCCAGATACGCAGTATTTT. Encoded protein: CASSLGVAGLPDTQYF. The rearrangement links TRBV7-2 to TRBJ2-3; TRBD2 matches at 7 bases. Germline loops: CDR1 SGHTA, CDR2 FQGNSA. This CDR3 comprises 16 residues. After removal of 1 base from V and 4 bases from J, the junction contained 8 bases not matched to a gene. Together with reference TRBV7-2 and TRBJ2-3, the CDR3 gives the full variable domain: GAGVSQSPSNKVTEKGKDVELRCDPISGHTALYWYRQSLGQGLEFLIYFQGNSAPDKSGLPSDRFSAERTGGSVSTLTIQRTQQEDSAVYLCASSLGVAGLPDTQYFGPGTRLTVL.

This clonotype was picked up one time. The chain has TRBV4-2 and TRBJ2-1; TRBD2 matches at 8 bases. The germline CDR1 and CDR2 sequences are LGHNA and YNFKEQ. V lost 0 bases, J lost 6 bases, and 10 bases stayed unmatched. The CDR3 consists of 17 residues. The CDR3 spells CASSQDFGLAGFNEQFF. The CDR3 coding sequence is TGTGCCAGCAGCCAAGATTTTGGGCTAGCGGGTTTCAATGAGCAGTTCTTC.

This chain links TRBV5-8 with TRBJ2-1; TRBD2 might be the D (5 bases). Germline V gene lookup returns CDR1 SGHTS and CDR2 YDEGEE. The CDR3 loop spans 14 amino acids. The germline V and J ends were trimmed by 4 bases and 4 bases, with 12 bases remaining between them. Here the CDR3 DNA reads TGTGCCAGCAGCCCGAACGGGGATTACAATGAGCAGTTCTTC. Translation gives CASSPNGDYNEQFF.

V usage is TRBV20-1 and J usage is TRBJ2-1; 10 nucleotides agree with TRBD2. Looked up from germline, CDR1 is DFQATT and CDR2 is SNEGSKA (reference sequence). This CDR3 spans 16 amino acids. Trimming at V came to 2 bases and at J to 5 bases, leaving 9 bases not matched to a gene. The CDR3 loop is CSARSTGLAPHNEQFF. The CDR3 coding sequence is TGCAGTGCTAGAAGCACGGGACTAGCGCCACACAATGAGCAGTTCTTC.

This clonotype was seen ten or more times. The chain joins TRBV7-2 to TRBJ1-2; D gene ambiguous. Per the germline V gene, CDR1 is SGHTA and CDR2 is FQGNSA. The CDR3 covers 13 residues. V lost 2 bases and J lost 8, with 12 bases in between. The CDR3 DNA follows: TGTGCCAGCAGCTTATGGCAGTCCGACGGCTACACCTTC. It translates to CASSLWQSDGYTF. The complete variable domain, with remaining parts taken from reference TRBV7-2 and TRBJ1-2, reads GAGVSQSPSNKVTEKGKDVELRCDPISGHTALYWYRQSLGQGLEFLIYFQGNSAPDKSGLPSDRFSAERTGGSVSTLTIQRTQQEDSAVYLCASSLWQSDGYTFGSGTRLTVV.

In its sample, this clonotype was seen a few times. J is TRBJ2-5 and V is TRBV10-3, with D unclear. The CDR3 runs 12 residues. Germline V CDR1 and CDR2: ENHRY, SYGVKD. The germline V and J ends were trimmed by 3 bases and 2 bases, with 4 bases remaining between them. The CDR3, as DNA: TGTGCCATCAGTGACGCACAAGAGACCCAGTACTTC. Translating it yields CAISDAQETQYF.

This clonotype was counted many times. J is TRBJ2-2 and V is TRBV9; possibly TRBD2 for D (5 bases). V dropped 1 base and J dropped 8 bases, with 12 bases sitting between them. The CDR3 consists of 14 residues. CDR1 and CDR2 (germline): SGDLS, YYNGEE. DNA of the CDR3: TGTGCCAGCAGCGTAAAGAGCGGTGGAGGGGAGCTGTTTTTT. This translates into CASSVKSGGGELFF.

The chain links TRBV7-8 to TRBJ2-7; either TRBD1 or TRBD2 may fit D (5 bases each). The V gene lost 5 bases and the J gene lost 0 bases, with 11 bases spanning the gap. The length of the CDR3 is 14 residues. Germline V CDR1 and CDR2: SGHVS, FQNEAQ. This CDR3 reads CASSQTGTSYEQYV. CDR3 sequence (DNA): TGTGCCAGCAGCCAAACCGGGACCTCCTACGAGCAGTACGTC.

This clonotype was seen repeatedly, ten times or more. The chain has TRBV7-8 and TRBJ1-1; D unresolved. Germline CDR1 reads SGHVS; CDR2 reads FQNEAQ. V shed 0 bases and J shed 5 bases, with 10 bases lying between them. The CDR3 consists of 14 residues. CDR3: CASSLAEWLTEAFF. CDR3 nucleotide sequence: TGTGCCAGCAGCTTAGCTGAGTGGTTGACTGAAGCTTTCTTT.

This clonotype was counted between two and nine times. J is TRBJ2-1 and V is TRBV6-6, with 11 bases matching TRBD2. Germline assignment: CDR1 MNHNY and CDR2 SVGAGI (reference sequence). The CDR3 is 15 residues long. V lost 1 base to trimming and J lost 8 bases; unmatched junction nucleotides: 4. CDR3 DNA: TGTGCCAGCAGTTACTTTAGCGGGAGGGATCATGAGCAGTTCTTC. Translated, it gives CASSYFSGRDHEQFF.

This clonotype was seen more than once but under ten times. The chain has TRBV24-1 and TRBJ2-3; the D is unclear. Trimming took 5 bases from V and 1 from J, leaving 12 bases between them. Per germline, CDR1 KGHDR and CDR2 SFDVKD. The CDR3 length is 15 residues. CDR3 sequence reads: CATSGLGLGTDTQYF. CDR3 in DNA: TGTGCCACCAGTGGCCTCGGGCTGGGCACAGATACGCAGTATTTT.